The rows below give T cell receptor beta chains drawn from one sample of a study of cytomegalovirus exposure and HLA in healthy donors. TCRdb keeps only in-frame clones here, not all; method: immunoSEQ multiplex PCR. The sample lists approximately 71,000 clones, about 90% occurring once. Sequenced sample: PBMCs. Receptors were obtained from a young man in good health and CMV-seronegative. CDR3s include the opening cysteine and the closing phenylalanine or tryptophan. Where a row states a size, it is once, few, many or the class of an expanded clone; other rows omit it.

abundance	j_gene	v_gene	CDR3aa
.	TRBJ2-1	TRBV15	CATSRGVGGNEQFF
.	TRBJ1-5	TRBV5-1	CASSLEGISSQPQHF
.	TRBJ1-4	TRBV7-7	CASSSGPSGEKLFF
few	TRBJ2-5	TRBV23-1	CASKRYGVDETQYF
.	TRBJ2-5	TRBV7-9	CASSFGTGNVETQYF
.	TRBJ2-7	TRBV5-6	CASSLGWKPWEAYEQYF
once	TRBJ2-2	TRBV28	CASSKTSGNTGELFF
.	TRBJ2-3	TRBV5-8	CASSSGTISTDTQYF
.	TRBJ1-5	TRBV4-3	CASSQDYDLGQGYVPQHF
.	TRBJ1-1	TRBV28	CASSSILRTEKAFF
medium-sized	TRBJ2-3	TRBV9	CASSTSGSTDTQYF
.	TRBJ2-1	TRBV4-2	CASSKYNEQFF
.	TRBJ2-5	TRBV5-4	CASSRARISEFGTQYF
few	TRBJ2-7	TRBV9	CASSSSLAGGQHYEQYF
once	TRBJ2-1	TRBV27	CASKRGTSGPNEQFF
.	TRBJ1-4	TRBV5-6	CASSPVRTSTEKLFF
.	TRBJ2-4	TRBV2	CASNRGRNIQYF
.	TRBJ1-2	TRBV5-4	CASSLNVGSYGYTF
.	TRBJ2-1	TRBV28	CASGTRNAEQFF
.	TRBJ2-2	TRBV25-1	CASGDPRAGKWELFF